These 5 T cell receptor beta chains share one sample of origin, sequenced in a study of cytomegalovirus exposure and HLA in healthy donors (TCRdb year 2017). Receptors were amplified or captured by the immunoSEQ multiplex PCR assay. A mixture of 60 forward primers for TCR Vbeta segments and 13 reverse primers for TCR Jbeta segments was used in the multiplex PCR. TCRdb stores this immuneACCESS table with in-frame sequences only. Part of the clones is absent; in the studies checked, under half of the shortfall reflects unresolved V genes, and no reason is known for the rest. Counted in this sample were around 130,000 clones; around 80% of them appeared once. The ten largest clones add up to 5% to 5.5% of the sample. Input material: PBMCs. These receptors were taken from a man aged 30 to 39 in good health and CMV-seronegative.

Many counts were recorded for this clone. The V call is TRBV6-5, the J call TRBJ2-5, with 7 bases that match TRBD1. The CDR3 has 15 residues. V was pared by 9 bases and J by 0 bases, with 10 bases of the junction left unmatched. In germline, CDR1 is MNHEY, CDR2 SVGAGI. CDR3 bases: TGTGCCAGTAGCACCGGGACAGAGTACCAAGAGACCCAGTACTTC. The encoded protein is CASSTGTEYQETQYF.

V and J are TRBV5-4 and TRBJ2-2, with 10 bases fitting TRBD2. There are 17 residues in the CDR3. V trimming: 4 bases; J trimming: 5 bases; junction bases outside the gene matches: 11. Per the germline V gene, CDR1 is SGHNT and CDR2 is YYREEE (reference sequence). The CDR3 nucleotides read TGTGCCAGCAGCATGCTTAGCGGGGGGACTCGGACCGGGGAGCTGTTTTTT. This codes for CASSMLSGGTRTGELFF. Looking up the rest from reference TRBV5-4 and TRBJ2-2 gives the full variable domain: ETGVTQSPTHLIKTRGQQVTLRCSSQSGHNTVSWYQQALGQGPQFIFQYYREEENGRGNFPPRFSGLQFPNYSSELNVNALELDDSALYLCASSMLSGGTRTGELFFGEGSRLTVL.

J is TRBJ2-3 and V is TRBV4-3; D is possibly TRBD2 (5 bases). CDR3 size: 13 residues. V was pared by 3 bases and J by 3 bases, with 7 bases between. In germline, CDR1 is LGHNA, CDR2 YSLEER. CDR3 sequence: CASSQRVTDTQYF. Here the CDR3 DNA reads TGCGCCAGCAGCCAGAGGGTAACAGATACGCAGTATTTT.

Only a few counts were recorded for this clone. The chain uses TRBV6-5 and TRBJ1-5, with a tentative D call TRBD1 (6 bases). The CDR3 is 15 amino acids. The germline gives CDR1 MNHEY, CDR2 SVGAGI. Trimming shortened V by 6 bases and J by 0 bases, and 12 bases separated the two germline ends. CDR3 nucleotide sequence: TGTGCCAGCAGAACGGACAGACATAGCAATCAGCCCCAGCATTTT. Its protein is CASRTDRHSNQPQHF.

V gene TRBV28 combines with J gene TRBJ1-2; 10 positions match TRBD1. J gave up 7 bases and V 2 bases, and 10 bases lay outside the gene matches. CDR3 size: 16 residues. CDR1 is MDHEN, CDR2 SYDVKM, per germline. The CDR3 nucleotides read TGTGCCAGCAGTTTAACCTCCCCGAGGGACAGGGGTGGCTACACCTTC. Its protein product is CASSLTSPRDRGGYTF.